This entry is about one T cell receptor beta chain. Its antigen is undetermined. V lost 6 bases, J lost 3 bases, and 8 bases stayed unmatched. The CDR3 runs to 16 residues. CDR1 MNHEY and CDR2 SVGEGT come from the germline V gene. The data derive from a study of T cell responses to AZD1222 COVID-19 vaccine. Whole-study findings and limits: Sampled repertoires all dated from after the peak T cell response. Regions 160-218 and 743-854 held dominance among vaccine-associated CD4 TCRs, which spanned spike.

Here immunoSEQ multiplex PCR was the method, and the copy in TCRdb shows in-frame clones only, minus some. The repertoire holds approximately 110,000 clones, with around 86% as singletons. The clonotype was recovered from an adult in good health. The input for sequencing was peripheral blood, taken on day 0 of AZD1222 vaccination. The rearrangement uses TRBV6-2 or TRBV6-3 and TRBJ2-1; 10 nucleotides line up with TRBD2. DNA of the CDR3: TGTGCCAGCAGCCGCCCGCTAGCGGGGGTCTACAATGAGCAGTTCTTC. It codes for CASSRPLAGVYNEQFF.